Shown below are 11 T cell receptor beta chains from a single sample sequenced in a study of PD-1 blockade in classical Hodgkin lymphoma. The time point is: cycle 4 day 1 (C4D1), after 5 to 7 weeks of nivolumab. Brentuximab vedotin exposure varied, and every patient relapsed after autologous stem cell transplantation. Thawed PBMCs were the source of CD4+ T cells, purified by magnetic negative selection. Sequencing was performed with immunoSEQ multiplex PCR; in TCRdb, only in-frame clones are kept and a portion is missing. Of tens of thousands of clones listed, roughly nine tenths are singletons. This sample comprised CD4+ T cells from blood, obtained before the fourth cycle of nivolumab. The receptors originated from a human donor with classical Hodgkin lymphoma.

The chain uses TRBV5-1 and TRBJ2-1, with TRBD2 matching over 10 bases. Losses at the gene ends were 5 bases for V and 5 bases for J; bases not matched to a gene: 13. The germline V gene has CDR1 SGHRS and CDR2 YFSETQ. The CDR3 length is 17 residues. The chain's CDR3 is CASRGTSGEIRHNEQFF. For the CDR3, the DNA is TGCGCCAGCAGGGGAACTAGCGGGGAAATTCGACACAATGAGCAGTTCTTC. Combining the CDR3 with reference TRBV5-1 and TRBJ2-1 gives the whole variable domain KAGVTQTPRYLIKTRGQQVTLSCSPISGHRSVSWYQQTPGQGLQFLFEYFSETQRNKGNFPGRFSGRQFSNSRSEMNVSTLELGDSALYLCASRGTSGEIRHNEQFFGPGTRLTVL.

V gene TRBV20-1 combines with J gene TRBJ2-5; maybe TRBD1 (7 bases). V was shortened by 4 bases and J by 9 bases, with 12 bases between the two germline ends. CDR1 is DFQATT and CDR2 is SNEGSKA in the germline V gene (reference sequence). CDR3 length equals 11 residues. The CDR3, as DNA: TGCAGTGCTACCCGCAGGGGGGCCCAGTACTTC. This encodes CSATRRGAQYF.

The chain couples TRBV10-1 to TRBJ2-7, with 11 bases identical to TRBD2. Germline V gene lookup returns CDR1 WNHNN and CDR2 SYGVQD (reference sequence). Trimming removed 6 bases from V and 3 bases from J; junction bases left unmatched: 7. The CDR3 is 15 amino acids. The DNA of the CDR3 is TGCGCCAGCAGCATGGGACTAGCGGAAAACTACGAGCAGTACTTC. This translates into CASSMGLAENYEQYF.

The genes are TRBV28 and TRBJ1-2; perhaps TRBD1 as D (5 bases). V was cut by 8 bases and J by 5 bases, with 18 bases left in between. Germline CDR1 and CDR2: MDHEN and SYDVKM. The CDR3 length is 14 residues. The DNA for the CDR3 is TGTGCCAGCGACGGGGCCGACAAGATTTATGGCTACACCTTC. Translating gives CASDGADKIYGYTF.

The chain has TRBV5-1 and TRBJ2-1, with D unclear. The CDR3 has 16 amino acids. Germline loops: CDR1 SGHRS, CDR2 YFSETQ. Trimming took 0 bases from V and 1 from J, leaving 11 bases between them. DNA of the CDR3: TGCGCCAGCAGCTTGGGGATTCACCGTTCCTACAATGAGCAGTTCTTC. It translates to CASSLGIHRSYNEQFF. The whole variable domain, remainder taken from reference TRBV5-1 and TRBJ2-1, is KAGVTQTPRYLIKTRGQQVTLSCSPISGHRSVSWYQQTPGQGLQFLFEYFSETQRNKGNFPGRFSGRQFSNSRSEMNVSTLELGDSALYLCASSLGIHRSYNEQFFGPGTRLTVL.

The chain links TRBV6-1 to TRBJ2-7; 7 bases align to TRBD2. Germline loops: CDR1 MNHNS, CDR2 SASEGT. V lost 6 bases to trimming and J lost 2 bases; unmatched junction nucleotides: 10. The CDR3 loop spans 15 amino acids. The CDR3 sequence is CASSPLLGTTYEQYF. CDR3 coding DNA: TGTGCCAGCAGCCCACTCCTTGGGACTACCTACGAGCAGTACTTC.

The chain couples TRBV7-3 to TRBJ1-1; a weak D match, TRBD1 (5 bases). The CDR3 is 13 amino acids. Germline CDR1 is SGHTA and CDR2 is FQGTGA. V shed 9 bases and J shed 1 base, with 12 bases lying between them. CDR3 in amino acids: CASQGGANTEAFF. The CDR3 region has the DNA TGTGCCAGTCAGGGTGGGGCGAACACTGAAGCTTTCTTT.

Written as DNA, the CDR3 is TGTGCCAGCAGCAAAACTAGCGGGAGCATCTACGAGCAGTACTTC. Amino acids: CASSKTSGSIYEQYF. The J gene is TRBJ2-7, the V gene TRBV7-3, with 11 bases fitting TRBD2. CDR1 and CDR2 (germline): SGHTA, FQGTGA. Trimming removed 5 bases from V and 3 bases from J; junction bases left unmatched: 6. The CDR3 sequence is 15 residues long.

The chain carries TRBV19 and TRBJ1-5; 7 nucleotides line up with TRBD1. Losses at the gene ends were 5 bases for V and 6 bases for J; bases not matched to a gene: 13. Per germline, CDR1 LNHDA and CDR2 SQIVND (reference sequence). This CDR3 has 16 residues. DNA for the CDR3: TGTGCCAGTAGTCGCTACGCAGGGGGAGGGGGTCAGCCCCAGCATTTT. Translation gives CASSRYAGGGGQPQHF.

The chain is built from TRBV11-3 and TRBJ2-2, with 11 bases identical to TRBD2. Germline CDR1 is SGHNT and CDR2 is YENEEA. This CDR3 has 17 residues. After removal of 1 base from V and 5 bases from J, the junction contained 6 bases not matched to a gene. The CDR3 nucleotides read TGTGCCAGCAGCTTAGTACTAGCGGGAGAAGGGACCGGGGAGCTGTTTTTT. The encoded protein is CASSLVLAGEGTGELFF.

The chain couples TRBV12-5 to TRBJ2-2, with 10 bases matching TRBD2. The CDR3 is 14 amino acids. Losses at the gene ends were 6 bases for V and 3 bases for J; bases not matched to a gene: 1. Germline V lookup: CDR1 LGHNT, CDR2 FRNRAP. In DNA form, the CDR3 reads TGTGCTAGTGGCGGACTAGCGGACACCGGGGAGCTGTTTTTT. Its translation: CASGGLADTGELFF.